The T cell receptor beta chain described here comes from a study of cytomegalovirus exposure and HLA in healthy donors. As for the study in general: The early release's HLA-typed donors yielded roughly 85 million unique TCRs.

About this clone itself: An end of the junction does not agree with germline; a read error may underlie this.

The PCR had 60 Vbeta and 13 Jbeta primers. Clones were read by immunoSEQ multiplex PCR, and TCRdb kept only the in-frame ones, dropping some. The table records approximately 150,000 clones, roughly 74% of them present only once. The sequence came from a woman aged 40 to 50 in good health and CMV-seropositive. The sequencing sample was made of PBMCs.

The CDR3: CASSVVRVVF. The CDR3 region has the DNA TGTGCCAGCAGTGTGGTCAGGGTGGTTTTT. The chain has TRBV2 and TRBJ1-4; possibly TRBD1 for D (5 bases). The CDR3 length is 10 residues. The germline V gene has CDR1 SNHLY and CDR2 FYNNEI.